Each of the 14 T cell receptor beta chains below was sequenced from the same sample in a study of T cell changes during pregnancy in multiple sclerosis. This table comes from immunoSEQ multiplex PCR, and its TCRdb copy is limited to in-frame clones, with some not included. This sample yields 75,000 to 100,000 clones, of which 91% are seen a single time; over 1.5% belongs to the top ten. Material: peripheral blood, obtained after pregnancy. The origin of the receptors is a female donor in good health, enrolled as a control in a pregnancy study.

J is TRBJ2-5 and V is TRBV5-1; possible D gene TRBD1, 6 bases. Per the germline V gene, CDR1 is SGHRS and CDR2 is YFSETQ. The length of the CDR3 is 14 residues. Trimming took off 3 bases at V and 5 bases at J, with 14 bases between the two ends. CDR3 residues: CASSSGTSMETQYF. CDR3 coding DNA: TGCGCCAGCAGCTCTGGGACATCGATGGAGACCCAGTACTTC.

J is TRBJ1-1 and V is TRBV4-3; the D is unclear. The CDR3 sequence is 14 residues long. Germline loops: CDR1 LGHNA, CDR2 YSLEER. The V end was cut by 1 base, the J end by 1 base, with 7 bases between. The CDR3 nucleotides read TGCGCCAGCAGCCAAGCATACAGGAACACTGAAGCTTTCTTT. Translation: CASSQAYRNTEAFF.

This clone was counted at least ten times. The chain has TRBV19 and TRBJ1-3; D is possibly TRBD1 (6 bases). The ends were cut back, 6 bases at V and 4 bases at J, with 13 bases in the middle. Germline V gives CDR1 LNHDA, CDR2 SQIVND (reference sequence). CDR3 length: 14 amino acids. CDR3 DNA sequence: TGTGCCAGTAGCGGACAGTTCTTCGGAAACACCATATATTTT. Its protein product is CASSGQFFGNTIYF.

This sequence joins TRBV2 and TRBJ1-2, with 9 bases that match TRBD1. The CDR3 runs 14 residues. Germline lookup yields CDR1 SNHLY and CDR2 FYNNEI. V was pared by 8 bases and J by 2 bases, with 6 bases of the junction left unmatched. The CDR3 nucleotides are TGTGCCAGCGCAATGGGACAGGGCAACTATGGCTACACCTTC. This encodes CASAMGQGNYGYTF.

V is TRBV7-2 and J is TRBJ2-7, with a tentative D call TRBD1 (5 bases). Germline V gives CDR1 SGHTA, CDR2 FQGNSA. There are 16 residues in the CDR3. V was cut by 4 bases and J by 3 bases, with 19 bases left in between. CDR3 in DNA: TGTGCCAGCAGCTCCCAACAGGAGCTGAGAAGCTACGAGCAGTACTTC. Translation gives CASSSQQELRSYEQYF. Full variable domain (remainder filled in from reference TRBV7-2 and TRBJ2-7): GAGVSQSPSNKVTEKGKDVELRCDPISGHTALYWYRQSLGQGLEFLIYFQGNSAPDKSGLPSDRFSAERTGGSVSTLTIQRTQQEDSAVYLCASSSQQELRSYEQYFGPGTRLTVT.

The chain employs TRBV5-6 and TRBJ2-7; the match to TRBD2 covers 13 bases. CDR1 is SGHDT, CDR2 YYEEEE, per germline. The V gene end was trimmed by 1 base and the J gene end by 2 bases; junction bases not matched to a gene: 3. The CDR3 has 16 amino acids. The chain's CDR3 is CASSLTSGGAAYEQYF. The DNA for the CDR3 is TGTGCCAGCAGCTTGACTAGCGGGGGGGCCGCCTACGAGCAGTACTTC.

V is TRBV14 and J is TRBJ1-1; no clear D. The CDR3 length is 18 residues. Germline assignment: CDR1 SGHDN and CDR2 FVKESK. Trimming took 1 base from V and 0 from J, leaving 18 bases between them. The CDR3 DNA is TGTGCCAGCAGCCAAGTGGGAGTGGTGTCTAGCATGAACACTGAAGCTTTCTTT. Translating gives CASSQVGVVSSMNTEAFF.

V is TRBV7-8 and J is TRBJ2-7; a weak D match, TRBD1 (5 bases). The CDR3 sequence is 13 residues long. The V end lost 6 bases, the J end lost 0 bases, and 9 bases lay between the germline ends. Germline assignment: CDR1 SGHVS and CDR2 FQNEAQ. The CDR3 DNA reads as TGTGCCAGCAGACTGACAGCCTCCTACGAGCAGTACTTC. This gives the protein CASRLTASYEQYF.

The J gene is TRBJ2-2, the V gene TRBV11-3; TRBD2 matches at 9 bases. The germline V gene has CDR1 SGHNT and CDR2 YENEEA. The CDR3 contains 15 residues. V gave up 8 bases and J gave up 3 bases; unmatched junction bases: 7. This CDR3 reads CASSGTSRHTGELFF. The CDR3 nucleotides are TGTGCCAGCTCCGGGACTAGCCGGCACACCGGGGAGCTGTTTTTT.

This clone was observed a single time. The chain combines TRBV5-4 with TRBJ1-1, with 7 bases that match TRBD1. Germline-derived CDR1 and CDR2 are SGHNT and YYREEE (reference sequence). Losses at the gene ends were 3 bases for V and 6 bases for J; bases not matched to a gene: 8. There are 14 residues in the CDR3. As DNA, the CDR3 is TGTGCCAGCAGCTCATCCGACAGGGCTCCTGAAGCTTTCTTT. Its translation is CASSSSDRAPEAFF.

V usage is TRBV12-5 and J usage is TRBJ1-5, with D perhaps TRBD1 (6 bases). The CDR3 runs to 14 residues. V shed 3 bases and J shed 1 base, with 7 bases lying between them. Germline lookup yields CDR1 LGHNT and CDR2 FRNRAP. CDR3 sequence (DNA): TGTGCTAGTGGTTTCGGACAGAGCAATCAGCCCCAGCATTTT. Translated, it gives CASGFGQSNQPQHF.

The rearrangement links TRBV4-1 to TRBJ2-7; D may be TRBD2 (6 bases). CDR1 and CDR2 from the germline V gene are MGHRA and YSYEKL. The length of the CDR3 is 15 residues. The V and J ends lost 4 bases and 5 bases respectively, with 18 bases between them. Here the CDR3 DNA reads TGCGCCAGCAGCCTCCGGGCGGGGAGCTTGAACGAGCAGTACTTC. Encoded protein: CASSLRAGSLNEQYF.

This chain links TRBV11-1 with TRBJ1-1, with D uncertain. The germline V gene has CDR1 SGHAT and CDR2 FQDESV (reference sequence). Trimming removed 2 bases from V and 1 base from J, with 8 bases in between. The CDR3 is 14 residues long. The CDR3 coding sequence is TGTGCCAGCAGCTTATGGGCCCAGAACACTGAAGCTTTCTTT. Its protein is CASSLWAQNTEAFF.

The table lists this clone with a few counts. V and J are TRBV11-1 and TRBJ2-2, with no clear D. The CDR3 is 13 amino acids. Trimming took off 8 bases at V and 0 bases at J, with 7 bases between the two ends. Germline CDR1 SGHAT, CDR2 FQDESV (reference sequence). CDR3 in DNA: TGTGCCAGCGGAGCCGCGAACACCGGGGAGCTGTTTTTT. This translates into CASGAANTGELFF.